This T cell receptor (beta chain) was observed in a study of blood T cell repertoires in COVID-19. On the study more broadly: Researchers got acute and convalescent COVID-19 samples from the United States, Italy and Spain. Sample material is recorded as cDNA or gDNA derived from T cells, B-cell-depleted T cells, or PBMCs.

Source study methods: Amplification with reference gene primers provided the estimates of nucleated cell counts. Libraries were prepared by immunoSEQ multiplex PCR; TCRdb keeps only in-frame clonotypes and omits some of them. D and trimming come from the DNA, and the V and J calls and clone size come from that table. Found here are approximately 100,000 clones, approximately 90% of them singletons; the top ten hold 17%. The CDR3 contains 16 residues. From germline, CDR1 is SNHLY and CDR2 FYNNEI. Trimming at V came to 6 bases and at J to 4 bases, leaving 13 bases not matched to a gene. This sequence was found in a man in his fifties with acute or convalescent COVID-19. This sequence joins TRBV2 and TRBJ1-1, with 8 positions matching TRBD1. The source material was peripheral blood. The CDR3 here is CASSALRQGQGTEAFF. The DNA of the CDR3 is TGTGCCAGCAGCGCACTCCGACAGGGGCAGGGCACTGAAGCTTTCTTT.